The source of this T cell receptor (beta chain) is a study of memory CD4+ T cells and cytomegalovirus serostatus. Findings and limits, study-wide: 67 of 164 known CMV-associated TCRbeta sequences appeared in CD4+ memory. A US-trained random forest predicted CMV serostatus with median AUC around 0.91.

Single viable CD3+CD4+CD8-CD45RO+ cells were sorted as the memory CD4+ T cells. Serostatus was set by detecting CMV pp150, pp28, p38, p52 IgG. Comment on this clone: Its specificity is unknown.

V was cut by 4 bases and J by 6 bases, with 18 bases left in between. Germline V gene data show CDR1 as GTSNPN and CDR2 as SVGIG (reference sequence). The CDR3 sequence is 14 residues long. As processed by the authors: Out-of-frame sequences were removed, leaving 2,204,828 distinct TCRbeta sequences. Assay: immunoSEQ multiplex PCR; the TCRdb copy retains only in-frame clones and omits some. V, J and clone size are taken as reported in that table, and D and trimming were inferred from the DNA itself. The sample has tens of thousands of clones; 79% are singletons. What was sequenced was memory CD4+ T cells from blood. V is TRBV30 and J is TRBJ1-2; no clear D gene. The clonotype was recovered from an adult in good health and CMV-seronegative. The CDR3, as DNA: TGTGCCTGGACCTTCTTCGGGGAAGGCGATGGCTACACCTTC. This codes for CAWTFFGEGDGYTF.